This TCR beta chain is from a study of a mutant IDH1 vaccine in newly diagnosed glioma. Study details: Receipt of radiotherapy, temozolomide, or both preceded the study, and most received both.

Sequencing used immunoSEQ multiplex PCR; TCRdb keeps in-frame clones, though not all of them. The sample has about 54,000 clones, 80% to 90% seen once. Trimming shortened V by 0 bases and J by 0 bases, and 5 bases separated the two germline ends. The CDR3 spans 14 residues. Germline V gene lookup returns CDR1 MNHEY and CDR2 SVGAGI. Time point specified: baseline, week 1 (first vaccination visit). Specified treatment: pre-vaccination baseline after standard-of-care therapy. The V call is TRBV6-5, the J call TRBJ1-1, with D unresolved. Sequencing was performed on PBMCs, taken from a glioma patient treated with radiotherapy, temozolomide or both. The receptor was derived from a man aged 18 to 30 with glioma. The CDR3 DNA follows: TGTGCCAGCAGTTACTCCCCGATGAACACTGAAGCTTTCTTT. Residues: CASSYSPMNTEAFF.